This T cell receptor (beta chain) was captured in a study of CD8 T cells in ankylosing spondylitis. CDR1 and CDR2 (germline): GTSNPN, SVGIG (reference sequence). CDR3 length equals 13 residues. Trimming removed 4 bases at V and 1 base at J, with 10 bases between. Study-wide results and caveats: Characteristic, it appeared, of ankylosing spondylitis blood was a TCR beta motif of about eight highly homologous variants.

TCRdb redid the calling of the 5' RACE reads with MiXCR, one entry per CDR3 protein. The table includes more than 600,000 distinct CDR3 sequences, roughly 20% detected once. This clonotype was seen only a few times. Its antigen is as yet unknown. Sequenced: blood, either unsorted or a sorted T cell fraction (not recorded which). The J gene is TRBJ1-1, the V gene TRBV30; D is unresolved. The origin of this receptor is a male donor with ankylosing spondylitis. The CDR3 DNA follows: TGTGCCTGGAATCTGGACCGGAACACTGAAGCTTTCTTT. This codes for CAWNLDRNTEAFF. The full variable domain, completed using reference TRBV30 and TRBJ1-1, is SQTIHQWPATLVQPVGSPLSLECTVEGTSNPNLYWYRQAAGRGLQLLFYSVGIGQISSEVPQNLSASRPQDRQFILSSKKLLLSDSGFYLCAWNLDRNTEAFFGQGTRLTVV.